This TCR beta chain was recovered during a study of cytomegalovirus exposure and HLA in healthy donors. Whole-study results and caveats: In a later analysis, DRB1 alleles had the most associated TCRs; HLA-C alleles the fewest. Immune exposure information comprised only CMV serostatus.

PCR was performed using 60 Vbeta and 13 Jbeta primers. Clones were sequenced by immunoSEQ multiplex PCR, and TCRdb holds only the in-frame ones, with some missing. The sample lists 130,000 or so clones, roughly 80% seen once, with over 2% in the top ten. This clone occurred once. Its target is unknown. Germline assignment: CDR1 MDHEN and CDR2 SYDVKM. Germline trimming cut 4 bases from V and 0 bases from J; bases unmatched to any gene: 9. The CDR3 is 18 residues long. The source of this sequence is a woman aged 35 to 49 in good health and CMV-seropositive. Material: PBMCs. V gene TRBV28 combines with J gene TRBJ1-5; 10 bases match TRBD1. CDR3 nucleotides: TGTGCCAGCAGTTCCGAGGACAGGGGGGGGTATAGCAATCAGCCCCAGCATTTT. Its translation: CASSSEDRGGYSNQPQHF.